This entry features one T cell receptor beta chain sequence. Its target is unknown. This CDR3 contains 14 residues. V dropped 3 bases and J dropped 3; count of bases not matched to a gene: 4. CDR1 is LGHDT, CDR2 YNNKEL, per germline (reference sequence). The data stem from a study of post-analysis software for immune sequencing data. Study-level results: Pronounced co-clustering by F measure was evident among identically batched samples. Controls' normalized Chao1 diversity significantly exceeded that of multiple sclerosis patients. Patients had higher frequencies than controls of roughly 5 TRBV segments, including TRBV5-6, TRBV5-1 and TRBV20-1.

Sequencing libraries made from TCR beta cDNA carried unique molecular identifiers. Input populations of 1 to 10 million T cells gave rise to roughly 500,000 cDNA molecules. MiXCR, applied by TCRdb to the PCR reads, yields one record per CDR3 protein. This repertoire shows about 680,000 distinct CDR3 sequences, approximately 60% found once; its top ten account for 11%. The specimen sequenced was blood. This TCR derives from a girl under 10 years old with multiple sclerosis. The chain carries TRBV3-1 and TRBJ1-2; 7 bases line up with TRBD1. The CDR3 here is CASSHSTGDYGYTF. CDR3 sequence (DNA): TGTGCCAGCAGCCACTCTACAGGGGACTATGGCTACACCTTC. Complete variable domain (other parts from reference TRBV3-1 and TRBJ1-2): DTAVSQTPKYLVTQMGNDKSIKCEQNLGHDTMYWYKQDSKKFLKIMFSYNNKELIINETVPNRFSPKSPDKAHLNLHINSLELGDSAVYFCASSHSTGDYGYTFGSGTRLTVV.